The sample holds many counts of the clone carrying this T cell receptor (beta chain). Its antigen is unknown. CDR1 and CDR2 from the germline V gene are MGHDK and SYGVNS. Deletions cut 5 bases from V and 5 bases from J, with 16 bases between. The CDR3 covers 14 residues. These data come from a study of neurological immune-mediated disorders. Findings of the study overall: Across subjects, expanded clones had no CDR3 amino acid sequences in common, pointing to private repertoires in all groups.

cDNA was made by 5'RACE with 10-nucleotide random UMIs. TCRdb reprocessed the 5' RACE reads via MiXCR and lists one record per CDR3 protein. The table has 28,000 or so distinct CDR3 sequences, 21% seen once. Serving as healthy controls were blood bank volunteers based in Maryland, USA. The sample consisted of PBMCs. The rearrangement links TRBV25-1 to TRBJ2-7; D is possibly TRBD1 or TRBD2 (5 bases each). This TCR was recovered from a woman aged 55-69 years in good health. The CDR3 sequence: CASSRQRPGNEQYF. The CDR3 nucleotides are TGTGCCAGCAGTCGACAGCGGCCGGGGAACGAGCAGTACTTC.